Below, 8 T cell receptor beta chains from the same sample are listed, as sequenced in a study of blood T cell repertoires in COVID-19. This table comes from immunoSEQ multiplex PCR, and its TCRdb copy is limited to in-frame clones, with some not included. The sample comprises around 300,000 clones, approximately 85% of which are singletons, and around 1% rests with the top ten. Sequenced: PBMCs or T cells enriched from blood (not recorded which). The receptor set was obtained from a woman between 25 and 40 years old who had recovered from COVID-19.

This clone was seen a few times. The V call is TRBV10-3, the J call TRBJ2-5; 16 positions agree with TRBD2. CDR3 length: 16 residues. Germline CDR1 and CDR2: ENHRY and SYGVKD. J lost 5 bases, V lost 6 bases, and 6 bases had no gene match. CDR3 region: CAIRGTSGRDWETQYF. CDR3 nucleotide sequence: TGTGCCATCAGGGGGACTAGCGGGAGGGACTGGGAGACCCAGTACTTC.

J is TRBJ2-7 and V is TRBV11-2; 8 bases line up with TRBD2. This CDR3 contains 14 residues. The germline V gene encodes CDR1 SGHAT and CDR2 FQNNGV. V was pared by 9 bases and J by 0 bases, with 7 bases of the junction left unmatched. CDR3 DNA: TGTGCCAGTTCCCTAGCGGGTCTCTCCTACGAGCAGTACTTC. Its translation is CASSLAGLSYEQYF.

The chain links TRBV10-3 to TRBJ2-1; D is perhaps TRBD1 (6 bases). Looked up from germline, CDR1 is ENHRY and CDR2 is SYGVKD. This CDR3 spans 12 amino acids. V was clipped by 8 bases and J by 9 bases, with 14 bases between them. The CDR3 loop is CAIGLRGGEQFF. In DNA form, the CDR3 reads TGTGCCATCGGATTAAGAGGGGGTGAGCAGTTCTTC.

This clone has only a few counts. The chain links TRBV19 to TRBJ1-2; maybe TRBD1 (5 bases). The germline V and J ends were trimmed by 8 bases and 1 base, with 11 bases remaining between them. The CDR3 loop spans 13 amino acids. Germline V gene data show CDR1 as LNHDA and CDR2 as SQIVND (reference sequence). CDR3 in amino acids: CASRQGFNYGYTF. For the CDR3, the DNA is TGTGCCAGTCGCCAGGGATTTAACTATGGCTACACCTTC.

This clone was observed at least ten times. The genes are TRBV10-1 and TRBJ1-2; the match to TRBD1 covers 8 bases. The trim removed 3 bases at V and 0 bases at J, leaving 12 bases unmatched. The CDR3 has 18 residues. Germline V gives CDR1 WNHNN, CDR2 SYGVQD (reference sequence). DNA of the CDR3: TGCGCCAGCAGTGACTCCCCAGGGGGCGATCTCCCTAACTATGGCTACACCTTC. Its protein is CASSDSPGGDLPNYGYTF.

The chain joins TRBV24-1 to TRBJ2-2; weak D call: TRBD2 (5 bases). The germline V gene encodes CDR1 KGHDR and CDR2 SFDVKD. This CDR3 contains 14 residues. The ends were cut back, 8 bases at V and 6 bases at J, with 15 bases in the middle. The CDR3: CATIGLEAAGELFF. In DNA, the CDR3 is TGTGCCACCATAGGGCTGGAGGCTGCCGGGGAGCTGTTTTTT.

This chain joins TRBV5-1 and TRBJ1-2, with D hard to call. This CDR3 spans 15 amino acids. The germline V gene has CDR1 SGHRS and CDR2 YFSETQ. V was clipped by 0 bases and J by 2 bases, with 11 bases between them. CDR3 in amino acids: CASSLDQVGNYGYTF. In DNA, the CDR3 is TGCGCCAGCAGCTTGGACCAGGTTGGGAACTATGGCTACACCTTC.

J is TRBJ2-6 and V is TRBV27; 7 nucleotides match TRBD2. Per germline, CDR1 MNHEY and CDR2 SMNVEV (reference sequence). V shed 8 bases, J shed 2 bases, and the junction held 3 bases outside the gene matches. The CDR3 has 14 amino acids. The CDR3 loop is CASWGGTGANVLTF. The CDR3 nucleotides read TGTGCCAGCTGGGGGGGGACTGGGGCCAACGTCCTGACTTTC.